This T cell receptor beta chain was documented in a study of blood T cell repertoires in COVID-19. Germline CDR1 SGHNT, CDR2 YENEEA. V lost 0 bases and J 8 bases, leaving 10 bases between the germline ends. The CDR3 consists of 14 residues. Sequenced by immunoSEQ multiplex PCR; TCRdb stores in-frame clones only, minus some. The data hold 160,000 or so clones, with 86% observed a single time. The sequence came from a woman in her 70s with acute or convalescent COVID-19. The genes are TRBV11-3 and TRBJ1-4; D not certain. The specimen sequenced was peripheral blood. The CDR3 region has the DNA TGTGCCAGCAGCTTAGAGCGACTTTGGGAAAAACTGTTTTTT. Translating it yields CASSLERLWEKLFF.